The clone carrying this T cell receptor beta chain showed up many times. The antigen is undetermined. The sample comes from a study of T cells after posttransplantation cyclophosphamide. Study-level results: TRB clonality was highly associated with recipient CMV seropositivity and reactivation.

The data were produced by immunoSEQ multiplex PCR, yet TCRdb's version contains in-frame clones alone and is incomplete. The repertoire consists of 40,000 to 45,000 clones, none detected only once. CDR1 is SGHTA and CDR2 is FQGTGA in the germline V gene. V lost 2 bases to trimming and J lost 5 bases, with 4 bases between them. The CDR3 runs 13 residues. The sequence was obtained from a man between 40 and 49 years old in good health, CMV-negative, and a related stem cell transplant donor. The sample taken for sequencing was PBMCs. The chain carries TRBV7-3 and TRBJ1-6; D remains ambiguous. The CDR3 sequence: CASSLSNNSPLHF. Written as DNA, the CDR3 is TGTGCCAGCAGCTTATCAAATAATTCACCCCTCCACTTT.